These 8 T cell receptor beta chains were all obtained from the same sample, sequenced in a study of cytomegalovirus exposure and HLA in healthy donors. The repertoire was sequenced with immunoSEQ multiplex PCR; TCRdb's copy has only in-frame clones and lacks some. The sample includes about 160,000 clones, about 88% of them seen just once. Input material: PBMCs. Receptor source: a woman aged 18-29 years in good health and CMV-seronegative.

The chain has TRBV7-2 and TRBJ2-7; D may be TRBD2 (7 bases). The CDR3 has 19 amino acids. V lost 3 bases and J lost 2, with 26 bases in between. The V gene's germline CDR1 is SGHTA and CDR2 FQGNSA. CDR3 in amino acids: CASSFFRPQGRVSPYEQYF. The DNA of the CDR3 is TGTGCCAGCAGCTTCTTTAGACCCCAGGGGAGGGTTTCTCCCTACGAGCAGTACTTC.

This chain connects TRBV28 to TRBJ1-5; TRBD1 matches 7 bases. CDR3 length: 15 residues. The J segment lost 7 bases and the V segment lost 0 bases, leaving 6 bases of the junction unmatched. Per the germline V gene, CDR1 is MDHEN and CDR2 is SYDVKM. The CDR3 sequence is CASSLWRGQDQPQHF. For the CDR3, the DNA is TGTGCCAGCAGTTTATGGAGGGGGCAAGACCAGCCCCAGCATTTT.

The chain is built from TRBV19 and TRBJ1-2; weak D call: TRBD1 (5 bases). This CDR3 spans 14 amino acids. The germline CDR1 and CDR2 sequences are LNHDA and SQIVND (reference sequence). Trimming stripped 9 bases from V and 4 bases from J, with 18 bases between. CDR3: CASNDVGGRYGYTF. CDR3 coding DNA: TGTGCCAGCAACGACGTGGGGGGTCGCTATGGCTACACCTTC. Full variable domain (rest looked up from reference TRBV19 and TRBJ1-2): DGGITQSPKYLFRKEGQNVTLSCEQNLNHDAMYWYRQDPGQGLRLIYYSQIVNDFQKGDIAEGYSVSREKKESFPLTVTSAQKNPTAFYLCASNDVGGRYGYTFGSGTRLTVV.

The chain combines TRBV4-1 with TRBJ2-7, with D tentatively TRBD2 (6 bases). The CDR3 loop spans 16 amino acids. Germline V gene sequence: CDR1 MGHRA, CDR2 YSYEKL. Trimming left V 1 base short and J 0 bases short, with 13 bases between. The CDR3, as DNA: TGCGCCAGCAGCCAAGGGCTCGCGGGGCGCTCCTACGAGCAGTACTTC. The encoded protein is CASSQGLAGRSYEQYF.

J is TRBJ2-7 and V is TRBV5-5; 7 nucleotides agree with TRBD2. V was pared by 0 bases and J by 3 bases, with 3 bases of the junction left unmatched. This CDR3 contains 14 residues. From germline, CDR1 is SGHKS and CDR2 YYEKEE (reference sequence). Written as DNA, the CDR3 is TGTGCCAGCAGCTTGGCTAGCGGAAACTACGAGCAGTACTTC. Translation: CASSLASGNYEQYF.

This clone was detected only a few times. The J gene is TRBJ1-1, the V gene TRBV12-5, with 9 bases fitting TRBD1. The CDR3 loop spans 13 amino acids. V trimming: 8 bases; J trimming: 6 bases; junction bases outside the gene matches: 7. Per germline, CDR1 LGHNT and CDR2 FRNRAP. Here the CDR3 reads CASSGQGSPEAFF. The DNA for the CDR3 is TGTGCTAGTTCAGGACAGGGGAGTCCTGAAGCTTTCTTT.

In DNA form, the CDR3 reads TGTGCCAGCAGCGTAGTTGCGGGACCCCTAAGCACAGATACGCAGTATTTT. As protein: CASSVVAGPLSTDTQYF. The rearrangement joins TRBV9 to TRBJ2-3, with a possible D match to TRBD2 (6 bases). The CDR3 extends over 17 amino acids. Trimming left V 0 bases short and J 0 bases short, with 14 bases between. The germline V gene has CDR1 SGDLS and CDR2 YYNGEE.

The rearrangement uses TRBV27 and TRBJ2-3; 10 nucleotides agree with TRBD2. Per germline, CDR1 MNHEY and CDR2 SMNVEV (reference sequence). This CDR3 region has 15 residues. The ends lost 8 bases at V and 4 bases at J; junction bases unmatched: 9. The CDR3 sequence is CASLPLAGFADTQYF. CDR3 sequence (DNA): TGTGCCAGCCTCCCACTAGCGGGATTCGCAGATACGCAGTATTTT.